These T cell receptor beta chains were read from a single sample in a study of T cells in Graves' hyperthyroidism and ophthalmopathy. TCRdb re-called the multiplex PCR reads with MiXCR, one entry per CDR3 protein. The table shows hundreds of thousands of distinct CDR3 sequences, with around a quarter occurring only once. The sequenced material came from blood. These receptors were taken from a woman under 40 with Graves' ophthalmopathy. Both conserved end residues are part of each CDR3. Each record gives: V gene, D gene, clone size, J gene, CDR3 protein, CDR3 DNA. D genes are given only for firm matches. Expanded clones are given a class, and other clones once, few, many or no size at all.

>TRBV7-2|NA|once|TRBJ2-7
CASSLDLASEQYF
TGTGCCAGCAGCTTGGATCTAGCGAGCGAGCAGTACTTC
>TRBV10-2|NA|many|TRBJ2-2
CASTGASGELFF
TGCGCCAGCACAGGAGCATCCGGGGAGCTGTTTTTT
>TRBV12-3/TRBV12-4|TRBD1|many|TRBJ1-1
CASSPTGVVEAFF
TGTGCCAGCAGCCCTACAGGGGTAGTAGAAGCTTTCTTT
>TRBV29-1|NA|NA|TRBJ1-2
CSVEQGEGYTF
TGCAGCGTTGAGCAGGGAGAGGGCTACACCTTC
>TRBV7-6|NA|few|TRBJ2-7
CASSLAWGRVYEQYF
TGTGCCAGCAGCTTAGCATGGGGCAGGGTGTACGAGCAGTACTTC
>TRBV28|NA|NA|TRBJ2-2
CASTTAGVGTGELFF
TGTGCCAGCACTACTGCAGGGGTCGGTACCGGGGAGCTGTTTTTT
>TRBV2|TRBD1|many|TRBJ1-1
CASRDREGTEAFF
TGTGCCAGCCGGGACAGGGAAGGCACTGAAGCTTTCTTT
>TRBV11-3|NA|NA|TRBJ1-3
CASSSSTGSGNTIYF
TGTGCCAGCAGCTCTTCGACAGGTTCCGGAAACACCATATATTTT
>TRBV7-3|NA|few|TRBJ2-2
CASSPSRDNTGELFF
TGTGCCAGCAGCCCCTCCCGGGACAACACCGGGGAGCTGTTTTTT
>TRBV28|TRBD2|many|TRBJ2-7
CASSDSSGGPYEQYF
TGTGCCAGCAGTGACTCTAGCGGGGGCCCCTACGAGCAGTACTTC
>TRBV15|NA|many|TRBJ1-5
CATSRDFGYQPQHF
TGTGCCACCAGCAGGGACTTCGGCTATCAGCCCCAGCATTTT
>TRBV12-3/TRBV12-4|NA|NA|TRBJ1-3
CASRILSLSTGNTIYF
TGTGCCAGCAGAATACTAAGTCTAAGTACTGGAAACACCATATATTTT
>TRBV19|TRBD1|many|TRBJ2-7
CASSILRQGISYEQYF
TGTGCCAGTAGTATACTGCGACAGGGAATCTCCTACGAGCAGTACTTC
>TRBV30|NA|many|TRBJ2-7
CAWSAPGDEQYF
TGTGCCTGGAGTGCTCCAGGGGACGAGCAGTACTTC
>TRBV27|TRBD1|many|TRBJ2-2
CASSSRQGRNTGELFF
TGTGCCAGCAGTTCACGACAGGGGCGGAACACCGGGGAGCTGTTTTTT
>TRBV20-1|NA|NA|TRBJ1-5
CSARQVFDQPQHF
TGCAGTGCTAGACAGGTCTTTGATCAGCCCCAGCATTTT
>TRBV28|NA|NA|TRBJ1-5
CASSPSGGGLDQPQHF
TGTGCCAGCAGTCCGAGTGGAGGGGGGCTCGATCAGCCCCAGCATTTT
>TRBV6-1|NA|NA|TRBJ2-7
CASSAGSPRLTGSYEQYF
TGTGCCAGCAGTGCAGGCTCCCCCCGGCTCACGGGGTCCTACGAGCAGTACTTC
>TRBV9|NA|many|TRBJ2-5
CASSAADVEAQYF
TGTGCCAGCAGTGCGGCGGACGTCGAGGCCCAGTACTTC
>TRBV20-1|NA|many|TRBJ2-7
CSARVDSDEQYF
TGCAGTGCTAGAGTGGATTCTGACGAGCAGTACTTC
>TRBV29-1|NA|many|TRBJ1-2
CSVEPREGPYGYTF
TGCAGCGTTGAACCCAGAGAGGGTCCCTATGGCTACACCTTC
>TRBV29-1|NA|NA|TRBJ2-7
CSVRSGAYEQYF
TGCAGCGTTCGGTCGGGGGCCTACGAGCAGTACTTC
>TRBV5-1|NA|few|TRBJ1-2
CASSPSGGGVNYGYTF
TGCGCCAGCAGCCCCTCTGGTGGGGGCGTTAACTATGGCTACACCTTC
>TRBV7-8|TRBD1|many|TRBJ2-2
CASSLPQGENTGELFF
TGTGCCAGCAGCTTGCCGCAGGGGGAGAACACCGGGGAGCTGTTTTTT
>TRBV28|TRBD2|many|TRBJ2-7
CASAGDLTFGEQYF
TGTGCCAGCGCGGGGGACCTTACTTTCGGGGAGCAGTACTTC
>TRBV12-3/TRBV12-4|TRBD1|many|TRBJ2-7
CASSHSLTGNHEQYF
TGTGCCAGCAGTCACAGTCTGACAGGGAACCACGAGCAGTACTTC
>TRBV12-3/TRBV12-4|NA|few|TRBJ1-1
CASSLFPTAFEAFF
TGTGCCAGCAGTTTATTCCCCACGGCGTTCGAAGCTTTCTTT
>TRBV2|NA|few|TRBJ2-7
CASSEGGLGPYEQYF
TGTGCCAGCAGTGAGGGGGGACTGGGCCCCTACGAGCAGTACTTC
>TRBV20-1|TRBD2|many|TRBJ2-4
CSASGAGGGKNIQYF
TGCAGTGCTAGCGGAGCGGGGGGTGGCAAAAACATTCAGTACTTC
>TRBV15|NA|NA|TRBJ1-1
CATSRVGVNTEAFF
TGTGCCACCAGCAGAGTTGGAGTGAACACTGAAGCTTTCTTT
>TRBV27|NA|many|TRBJ1-2
CASSPRGKYGYTF
TGTGCCAGCAGTCCAAGGGGCAAATATGGCTACACCTTC
>TRBV27|TRBD1|many|TRBJ1-2
CASSIRRDRENYGYTF
TGTGCCAGCAGTATCCGCCGGGACAGAGAAAACTATGGCTACACCTTC
>TRBV6-2/TRBV6-3|TRBD1|many|TRBJ1-5
CASRELDRGLINQPQHF
TGTGCCAGCAGAGAGCTGGACAGGGGCCTTATCAATCAGCCCCAGCATTTT
>TRBV28|TRBD1|many|TRBJ2-7
CATYRDSTYEQYF
TGTGCCACCTACCGGGACAGTACCTACGAGCAGTACTTC